A single T cell receptor beta chain is shown here with its context. Its antigen has not been determined. No much larger clonotype is one base removed from it; base qualities were not supplied. The sample belongs to a study of T cells in tuberculosis (dated by TCRdb to the late 2010s). Looking at the study overall: The study combined CD1B tetramers and high-throughput TCR immunosequencing to characterize T cells specific for the mycobacterial lipid antigen glucose monomycolate (GMM). IGRA-negative adolescents, IGRA-positive adolescents with latent tuberculosis and adults with active tuberculosis, roughly ten per group, were compared in a South African clinical cohort.

At study entry, adolescents were screened for latent tuberculosis infection using a tuberculin skin test and the QuantiFERON-TB GOLD In-Tube IGRA. Unsorted cryopreserved PBMC were immunosequenced, covering on average approximately 98,000 T cells per clinical donor. Eleven high schools in the Worcester region of the Western Cape, South Africa, served as enrollment sites for adolescents aged 12 to 18 years. Roughly 10 M. tuberculosis-infected adolescents and approximately ten uninfected adolescents were selected, with the two groups matched for age and sex. For the adolescents, PBMC were isolated by density centrifugation from freshly drawn heparinized blood and then cryopreserved. On the study overall, not on this receptor specifically: Compared with IGRA-negative controls, TCR-alpha repertoires from active tuberculosis had smaller mean NN-distances to GMM-specific TCRs, which suggests that these TCRs underwent clonal expansion. The smaller NN-distances were partly driven by shorter CDR3-alpha lengths in active tuberculosis patients, and the difference for TCR-beta did not reach statistical significance. With the diverse GMM-specific repertoire as input, a classifier achieved roughly 89% accuracy (AUROC 0.7 to 0.95), whereas GEM motif frequencies as input gave approximately 70% accuracy. Which clinical samples got chosen depended on the availability of cryopreserved specimens, and the active tuberculosis cases were adults, whereas the controls were adolescents.

TCR libraries were generated with the immunoSEQ multiplex PCR assay, using TCR-beta and/or TCR-alpha/delta assays for each sample. Amplified TCR libraries were sequenced on the Illumina high-throughput platform. As for the original processing: Clustering and dimensionality reduction were performed using pairwise TCRdist distances among GMM-specific receptors from ex vivo sorted or in vitro expanded T cells. Each clinical repertoire was scored by mean NN-distance, the average TCRdist to the nearest 10% of tetramer-positive reference sequences. GEM TCR motif frequency was calculated as the fraction of unique TCRs that matched known GEM sequences in V/J usage and CDR3 length. Active tuberculosis was classified by linear discriminant analysis with leave-one-out cross-validation, implemented in scikit-learn. TCRdb limited this immuneACCESS table to in-frame rearrangements with V and J called. A share of clones is missing; checked studies link under half to unresolved V genes, and the rest is unexplained. V and J calls and clone size are those listed in that table; D and trimming were worked out from the DNA. This sample is represented by more than 40,000 clones; approximately 94% of them were singletons. In total, the top ten clones hold under 2% of the sample.

The sample comprised PBMCs. This receptor was obtained from a donor aged 10 to 29 with latent tuberculosis or without tuberculosis infection. Some clones in this sample may be carry-over from other donors' samples.

The DNA is as follows: TGTGCCAGCAGCCAAGAGCCCCTCGGACTAGCGGGAGGGTCTGGGGCCAACGTCCTGACTTTC. Translation gives CASSQEPLGLAGGSGANVLTF. The receptor chain draws on TRBV4-2 and TRBJ2-6; 15 junctional bases match TRBD2. CDR1 and CDR2, looked up from the germline V gene, are LGHNA and YNFKEQ. The germline V end is reduced by 0 bases and the J end by 1 base; junction bases left unmatched: 7. The CDR3 holds 21 amino acids from the cysteine to the phenylalanine. Only CDR3 DNA is held: 63 bases, read in frame from base 1.